This T cell receptor (beta chain) was sequenced in a study of identical twins. TCRdb reprocessed the 5' RACE reads with MiXCR, giving one entry per CDR3 protein. The sample shows 470,000 or so distinct CDR3 sequences, approximately 24% of them seen only once. This sample also appeared in a second study, on T cells expressing NK-cell markers.

The sample taken for sequencing was CD4+ T cells sorted from blood. This sequence originates from a woman aged 18 to 35 in good health.

Here the CDR3 reads CASSPGTSDLTDTQYF. For the CDR3, the DNA is TGCGCCAGCAGCCCCGGGACTAGCGATCTCACAGATACGCAGTATTTT. The chain combines TRBV5-1 with TRBJ2-3; 10 bases fit TRBD2. The CDR3 totals 16 residues. V was clipped by 4 bases and J by 2 bases; unmatched bases: 7. Germline CDR1 is SGHRS and CDR2 is YFSETQ.